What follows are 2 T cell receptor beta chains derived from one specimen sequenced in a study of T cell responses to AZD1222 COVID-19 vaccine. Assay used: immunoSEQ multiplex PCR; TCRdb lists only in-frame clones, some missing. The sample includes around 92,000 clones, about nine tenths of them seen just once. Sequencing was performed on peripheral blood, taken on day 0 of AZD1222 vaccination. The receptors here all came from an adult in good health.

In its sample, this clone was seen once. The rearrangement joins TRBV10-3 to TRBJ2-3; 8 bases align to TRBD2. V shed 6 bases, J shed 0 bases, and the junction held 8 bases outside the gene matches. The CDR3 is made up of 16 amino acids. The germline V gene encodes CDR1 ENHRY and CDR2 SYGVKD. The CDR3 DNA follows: TGTGCCATCAGATTCTCGAGCGGGAGTAGCACAGATACGCAGTATTTT. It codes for CAIRFSSGSSTDTQYF.

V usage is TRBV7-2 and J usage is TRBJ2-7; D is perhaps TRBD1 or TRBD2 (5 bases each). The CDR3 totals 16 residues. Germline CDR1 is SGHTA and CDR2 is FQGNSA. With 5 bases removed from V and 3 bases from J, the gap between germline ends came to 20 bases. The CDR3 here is CASSPTWGNRRYEQYF. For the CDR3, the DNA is TGTGCCAGCAGCCCCACGTGGGGGAACAGGCGCTACGAGCAGTACTTC.